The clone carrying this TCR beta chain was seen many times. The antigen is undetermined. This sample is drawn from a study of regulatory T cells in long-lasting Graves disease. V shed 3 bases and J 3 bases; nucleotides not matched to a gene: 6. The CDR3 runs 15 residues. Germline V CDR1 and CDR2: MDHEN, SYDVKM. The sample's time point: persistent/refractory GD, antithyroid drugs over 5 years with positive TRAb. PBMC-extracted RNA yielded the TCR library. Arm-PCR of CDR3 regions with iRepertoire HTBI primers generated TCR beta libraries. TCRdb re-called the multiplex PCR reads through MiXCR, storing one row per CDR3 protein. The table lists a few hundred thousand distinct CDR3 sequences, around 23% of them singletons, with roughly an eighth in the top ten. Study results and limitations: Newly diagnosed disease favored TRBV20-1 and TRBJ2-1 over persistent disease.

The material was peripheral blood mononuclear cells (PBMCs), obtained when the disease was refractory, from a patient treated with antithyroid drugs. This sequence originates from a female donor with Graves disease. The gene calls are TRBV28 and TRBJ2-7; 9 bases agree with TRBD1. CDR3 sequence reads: CASSFGGQGSYEQYF. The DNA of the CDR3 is TGTGCCAGCAGTTTCGGGGGACAGGGTAGCTACGAGCAGTACTTC. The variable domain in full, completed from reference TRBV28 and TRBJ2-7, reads DVKVTQSSRYLVKRTGEKVFLECVQDMDHENMFWYRQDPGLGLRLIYFSYDVKMKEKGDIPEGYSVSREKKERFSLILESASTNQTSMYLCASSFGGQGSYEQYFGPGTRLTVT.